What follows are 23 T cell receptor beta chains derived from one specimen sequenced in a study of OX40 agonist ivuxolimab in advanced cancers. Here immunoSEQ multiplex PCR was the method, and the copy in TCRdb shows in-frame clones only, minus some. The sample consists of around 80,000 clones, approximately 84% of them appearing once. The sample in question was CD4+ or CD8+ T cells sorted from blood, obtained in a trial of the OX40 agonist ivuxolimab. Receptors originate from an adult with an advanced solid tumor such as melanoma, head and neck, liver or kidney cancer.

V is TRBV6-6 and J is TRBJ2-7; the D is unclear. This CDR3 has 16 amino acids. V lost 0 bases, J lost 0 bases, and 12 bases lay in between. CDR1 and CDR2 (germline): MNHNY, SVGAGI (reference sequence). The CDR3 DNA reads TGTGCCAGCAGTTACTCCCAGCCCGAAGTCTCCTACGAGCAGTACTTC. Its translation: CASSYSQPEVSYEQYF.

The chain couples TRBV27 to TRBJ2-3; D possibly matches TRBD1 or TRBD2 (5 bases each). CDR1 and CDR2 from the germline V gene are MNHEY and SMNVEV (reference sequence). The CDR3 loop spans 13 amino acids. With 5 bases removed from V and 6 bases from J, the gap between germline ends came to 12 bases. The CDR3 sequence: CASSPTREDTQYF. In nucleotides, the CDR3 is TGTGCCAGCAGTCCAACCAGGGAGGATACGCAGTATTTT.

This sequence joins TRBV2 and TRBJ1-5, with unresolved D. Germline loops: CDR1 SNHLY, CDR2 FYNNEI. The CDR3 length is 15 residues. Trimming pared 6 bases from V and 2 bases from J, leaving 14 bases between. CDR3 in DNA: TGTGCCAGCAGGGCGGGGTTCCTCGGCAATCAGCCCCAGCATTTT. It is translated as CASRAGFLGNQPQHF.

J is TRBJ1-4 and V is TRBV15; TRBD1 agrees at 8 bases. The CDR3 has 16 residues. The V and J ends lost 0 bases and 6 bases, in that order; junction bases with no gene match: 6. Germline values: CDR1 LNHNV, CDR2 YYDKDF (reference sequence). The CDR3 nucleotides are TGTGCCACCAGCAGAGACTTGGACAGGGAGTATGAAAAACTGTTTTTT. Its translation: CATSRDLDREYEKLFF.

The chain employs TRBV30 and TRBJ2-7; D is possibly TRBD2 (7 bases). Trimming shortened V by 2 bases and J by 4 bases, and 15 bases separated the two germline ends. CDR1 and CDR2 from the germline V gene are GTSNPN and SVGIG (reference sequence). The CDR3 has 14 amino acids. DNA for the CDR3: TGTGCCTGGAGTCCAGGCGGGGGCGGTTACGAGCAGTACTTC. This sequence encodes CAWSPGGGGYEQYF.

J is TRBJ2-1 and V is TRBV12-5; 12 nucleotides line up with TRBD2. Germline V gene lookup returns CDR1 LGHNT and CDR2 FRNRAP. Trimming took 1 base from V and 7 from J; bases not matched to a gene: 2. The CDR3 is 15 residues long. The CDR3 DNA reads as TGTGCTAGTGGTTTGGGACTAGCGGGAGTAAATGAGCAGTTCTTC. This encodes CASGLGLAGVNEQFF.

V gene TRBV9 combines with J gene TRBJ2-7; 10 bases line up with TRBD1. The CDR3 sequence is 15 residues long. J lost 0 bases, V lost 0 bases, and 0 bases had no gene match. The germline V gene has CDR1 SGDLS and CDR2 YYNGEE. This CDR3 is CASSVGTGGSYEQYF. As DNA, the CDR3 is TGTGCCAGCAGCGTAGGGACAGGGGGCTCCTACGAGCAGTACTTC.

In its sample, this clone was seen a few times. The chain uses TRBV18 and TRBJ2-7, with D possibly matching TRBD2 (6 bases). Trimming removed 6 bases from V and 6 bases from J, with 9 bases in between. CDR1 and CDR2 from the germline V gene are KGHSH and LQKENI. The CDR3 loop spans 11 amino acids. The CDR3 DNA reads TGTGCCAGCTCGGGGGGAGGCGAGCAGTACTTC. This gives the protein CASSGGGEQYF.

This chain joins TRBV30 and TRBJ1-4; D might be TRBD1 (5 bases). Trimming pared 3 bases from V and 8 bases from J, leaving 19 bases between. Germline V gene data show CDR1 as GTSNPN and CDR2 as SVGIG (reference sequence). This CDR3 has 15 amino acids. Here the CDR3 reads CAWSFGEAGAEKLFF. The CDR3 DNA is TGTGCCTGGAGCTTCGGGGAAGCCGGGGCAGAAAAACTGTTTTTT.

The chain has TRBV15 and TRBJ2-2; TRBD1 matches 8 bases. Germline CDR1 is LNHNV and CDR2 is YYDKDF (reference sequence). The CDR3 runs to 17 residues. The V and J ends lost 1 base and 1 base, in that order; junction bases with no gene match: 5. The CDR3 region is CATSRGPGQENTGELFF. The DNA of the CDR3 is TGTGCCACCAGCAGAGGACCGGGACAGGAGAACACCGGGGAGCTGTTTTTT.

The V call is TRBV7-2, the J call TRBJ1-5; maybe TRBD1 (5 bases). The length of the CDR3 is 13 residues. Per the germline V gene, CDR1 is SGHTA and CDR2 is FQGNSA. V was pared by 5 bases and J by 4 bases, with 9 bases between. DNA of the CDR3: TGTGCCAGCAGCGGGACGGAGAATCAGCCCCAGCATTTT. It specifies CASSGTENQPQHF.

This chain connects TRBV5-6 to TRBJ2-1, with 8 bases matching TRBD1. The CDR3 totals 16 residues. From germline, CDR1 is SGHDT and CDR2 YYEEEE. V trimming: 3 bases; J trimming: 6 bases; junction bases outside the gene matches: 11. The DNA of the CDR3 is TGTGCCAGCAGCTCCTTAACAGGGGGTCTGGGCAATGAGCAGTTCTTC. Residues: CASSSLTGGLGNEQFF.

J is TRBJ2-1 and V is TRBV30, with 14 bases identical to TRBD2. The germline CDR1 and CDR2 sequences are GTSNPN and SVGIG (reference sequence). CDR3 length: 15 amino acids. V gave up 1 base and J gave up 6 bases; unmatched junction bases: 2. The CDR3 sequence is CAWSAGLAGGNEQFF. The CDR3 nucleotides are TGTGCCTGGAGTGCTGGACTAGCGGGGGGCAATGAGCAGTTCTTC.

The V gene is TRBV2, the J gene TRBJ2-5; D gene uncertain. The J call is doubtful: the DNA matches TRBJ2-7 better. Germline V gene sequence: CDR1 SNHLY, CDR2 FYNNEI. The CDR3 sequence is 14 residues long. This chain's CDR3 is CASSTGTPPYEQYF. For the CDR3, the DNA is TGTGCCAGCAGTACCGGCACACCACCCTACGAGCAGTACTTC.

This clone was observed a few times. The chain employs TRBV30 and TRBJ1-1; no reliable D call. The CDR3 totals 13 residues. V lost 3 bases and J lost 0, with 8 bases in between. Per the germline V gene, CDR1 is GTSNPN and CDR2 is SVGIG (reference sequence). CDR3 in amino acids: CAWRQFMNTEAFF. In DNA form, the CDR3 reads TGTGCCTGGAGACAGTTTATGAACACTGAAGCTTTCTTT.

This clone was seen only a few times. The CDR3 coding sequence is TGTGCCAGTAATAGTAAATTCGCAGATACGCAGTATTTT. Translating gives CASNSKFADTQYF. V gene TRBV19 combines with J gene TRBJ2-3; unclear D gene. The germline gives CDR1 LNHDA, CDR2 SQIVND (reference sequence). Trimming removed 7 bases from V and 4 bases from J, with 12 bases in between. The CDR3 length is 13 residues. Together with reference TRBV19 and TRBJ2-3, the CDR3 gives the full variable domain: DGGITQSPKYLFRKEGQNVTLSCEQNLNHDAMYWYRQDPGQGLRLIYYSQIVNDFQKGDIAEGYSVSREKKESFPLTVTSAQKNPTAFYLCASNSKFADTQYFGPGTRLTVL.

This clone was seen a handful of times. V is TRBV15 and J is TRBJ1-1; D not resolved. CDR3 size: 13 residues. The V gene lost 0 bases and the J gene lost 3 bases, with 5 bases spanning the gap. Germline V lookup: CDR1 LNHNV, CDR2 YYDKDF (reference sequence). CDR3 nucleotide sequence: TGTGCCACCAGCAGAGACCTTGACACTGAAGCTTTCTTT. Its protein is CATSRDLDTEAFF.

This clone was detected many times. V and J are TRBV7-2 and TRBJ1-2, with TRBD1 as a possible D gene (5 bases). There are 15 residues in the CDR3. Germline lookup yields CDR1 SGHTA and CDR2 FQGNSA. V was shortened by 5 bases and J by 5 bases, with 18 bases between the two germline ends. CDR3 in DNA: TGTGCCAGCAGCCCCCGGCAGGGTCCCCTTTATGGCTACACCTTC. Encoded protein: CASSPRQGPLYGYTF.

CDR3 in DNA: TGTGCCAGCTCACCATCTGCGGGACTCTACGAGCAGTACTTC. Protein: CASSPSAGLYEQYF. The chain recombines TRBV18 with TRBJ2-7, with D possibly TRBD2 on 6 matching bases. V dropped 2 bases and J dropped 3 bases, with 11 bases sitting between them. The length of the CDR3 is 14 residues. In germline, CDR1 is KGHSH, CDR2 LQKENI.

This chain joins TRBV5-1 and TRBJ1-1, with D unclear. The CDR3 has 15 residues. Trimming cost V 3 bases and J 0 bases, with 12 bases left between them. Germline V CDR1 and CDR2: SGHRS, YFSETQ. CDR3 residues: CASSSEGLMNTEAFF. Here the CDR3 DNA reads TGCGCCAGCAGCTCGGAGGGCCTAATGAACACTGAAGCTTTCTTT.

V gene TRBV13 combines with J gene TRBJ2-3; D call uncertain. The CDR3 spans 13 residues. V lost 5 bases and J 6 bases, leaving 12 bases between the germline ends. The germline V gene encodes CDR1 PRHDT and CDR2 FYEKMQ (reference sequence). CDR3 nucleotide sequence: TGTGCCAGCAGCCCATGGACCCGCGATACGCAGTATTTT. As protein: CASSPWTRDTQYF.

Only one count was recorded for this clone. The rearrangement joins TRBV28 to TRBJ1-2; 7 nucleotides align to TRBD1. The J segment lost 7 bases and the V segment lost 6 bases, leaving 11 bases of the junction unmatched. This CDR3 is built from 14 residues. Germline V gene lookup returns CDR1 MDHEN and CDR2 SYDVKM. The CDR3 sequence is CASSTGQWAVGYTF. DNA of the CDR3: TGTGCCAGCAGCACGGGACAGTGGGCGGTTGGCTACACCTTC.

The chain employs TRBV27 and TRBJ1-2; 8 bases map to TRBD1. Germline CDR1 is MNHEY and CDR2 is SMNVEV (reference sequence). The CDR3 is 17 residues long. J gave up 0 bases and V 3 bases, and 9 bases lay outside the gene matches. Here the CDR3 reads CASSFLQGVSANYGYTF. CDR3 coding DNA: TGTGCCAGCAGTTTCTTACAGGGGGTTTCAGCTAACTATGGCTACACCTTC.